The rows below give T cell receptor beta chains drawn from one sample of a study of identical twins. TCRdb analysed the 5' RACE reads with MiXCR anew, one entry per CDR3 protein. Of 450,000 to 650,000 distinct CDR3 sequences listed, approximately 14% are singletons. This sample was also put to use in a study of yellow fever vaccine responses in identical twins.

The sequenced material came from CD4+ T cells sorted from blood. All receptors derive from a woman under 30 in good health. Each CDR3 is given with its conserved first and last residue. D genes are given only for firm matches.

d_call,j_call,v_call,cdr3_aa
TRBD2,TRBJ2-2,TRBV5-5,CASSGGLAGDGELFF
NA,TRBJ1-2,TRBV12-3/TRBV12-4,CASSTSRDLGYGYTF
NA,TRBJ2-2,TRBV18,CASSPRPGASIGELFF
TRBD2,TRBJ2-3,TRBV5-1,CASSLGTSEKDTQYF
TRBD2,TRBJ2-3,TRBV5-1,CASRGLGGATDTQYF
NA,TRBJ2-3,TRBV20-1,CSALSPAVSTDTQYF
NA,TRBJ2-5,TRBV5-5,CASSYTGTAQETQYF
NA,TRBJ2-1,TRBV7-9,CASSFGDGEQFF
NA,TRBJ2-5,TRBV28,CASSSRQIQYF
NA,TRBJ2-3,TRBV28,CASSLDPFTASQYF
NA,TRBJ2-1,TRBV28,CASSPGTTPRGQFF
TRBD1,TRBJ2-7,TRBV20-1,CSAPGTGSYEQYF
NA,TRBJ2-2,TRBV7-2,CASSLYEELFF
TRBD2,TRBJ2-1,TRBV5-4,CASSLQSRGGYNEQFF
NA,TRBJ2-3,TRBV21-1,CASSTNRTGKADTQYF
TRBD1,TRBJ2-2,TRBV10-3,CAINGQAVGELFF
NA,TRBJ1-2,TRBV20-1,CSAQVAVLGYTF